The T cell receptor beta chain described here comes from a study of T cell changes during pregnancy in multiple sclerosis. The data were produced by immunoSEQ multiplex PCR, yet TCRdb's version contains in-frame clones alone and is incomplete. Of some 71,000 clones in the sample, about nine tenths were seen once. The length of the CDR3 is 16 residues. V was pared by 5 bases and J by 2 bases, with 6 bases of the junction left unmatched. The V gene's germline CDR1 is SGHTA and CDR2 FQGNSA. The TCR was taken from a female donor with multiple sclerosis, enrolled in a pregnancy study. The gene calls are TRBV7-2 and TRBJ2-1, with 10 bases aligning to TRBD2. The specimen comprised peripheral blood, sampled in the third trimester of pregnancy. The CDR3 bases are TGTGCCAGCAGCCTGCAACTAGCGGGGACCTACAATGAGCAGTTCTTC. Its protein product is CASSLQLAGTYNEQFF.